These 6 T cell receptor beta chains originate from one sample sequenced in a study of T cell responses to AZD1222 COVID-19 vaccine. Profiling relied on immunoSEQ multiplex PCR, and the TCRdb table lists in-frame clones only, not all of them. The sample yields approximately 57,000 clones, 75% to 90% seen once. This material consisted of peripheral blood, taken on day 0 of AZD1222 vaccination. The source is an adult in good health.

This clone was detected a few times. The chain is built from TRBV6-5 and TRBJ1-2; D might be TRBD1 (5 bases). The CDR3 covers 13 residues. V was shortened by 2 bases and J by 3 bases, with 7 bases between the two germline ends. Germline CDR1 reads MNHEY; CDR2 reads SVGAGI. CDR3 protein: CASSYLTDYGYTF. The CDR3 coding sequence is TGTGCCAGCAGTTACCTGACAGACTATGGCTACACCTTC.

The rearrangement uses TRBV14 and TRBJ2-7; TRBD1 or TRBD2 may be the D gene (5 bases each). The CDR3 is 12 amino acids. The germline gives CDR1 SGHDN, CDR2 FVKESK. V dropped 2 bases and J dropped 6 bases, with 8 bases sitting between them. This CDR3 reads CASSQTGPEQYF. The CDR3 DNA follows: TGTGCCAGCAGCCAAACGGGACCCGAGCAGTACTTC.

This chain joins TRBV28 and TRBJ2-1; no firm D call. V lost 3 bases and J 6 bases, leaving 12 bases between the germline ends. CDR1 is MDHEN and CDR2 is SYDVKM in the germline V gene. CDR3 length: 14 residues. The CDR3 is CASSFRTVRNEQFF. The CDR3 DNA sequence: TGTGCCAGCAGTTTCCGTACCGTCCGCAATGAGCAGTTCTTC. Looking up the rest from reference TRBV28 and TRBJ2-1 gives the full variable domain: DVKVTQSSRYLVKRTGEKVFLECVQDMDHENMFWYRQDPGLGLRLIYFSYDVKMKEKGDIPEGYSVSREKKERFSLILESASTNQTSMYLCASSFRTVRNEQFFGPGTRLTVL.

The V and J genes are TRBV7-9 and TRBJ1-6; 9 nucleotides agree with TRBD1. Germline assignment: CDR1 SEHNR and CDR2 FQNEAQ (reference sequence). The V gene end was trimmed by 4 bases and the J gene end by 5 bases; junction bases not matched to a gene: 3. This CDR3 has 15 residues. This chain's CDR3 is CASSSGTGNNSPLHF. The DNA of the CDR3 is TGTGCCAGCAGCTCGGGGACAGGGAATAATTCACCCCTCCACTTT.

This clone was picked up one time. V is TRBV7-2 and J is TRBJ2-1; unclear D gene. The CDR3 spans 14 residues. Germline V lookup: CDR1 SGHTA, CDR2 FQGNSA. V lost 3 bases and J 7 bases, leaving 13 bases between the germline ends. This CDR3 is CASSFSPLRNEQFF. DNA of the CDR3: TGTGCCAGCAGCTTCTCCCCTCTCAGGAATGAGCAGTTCTTC.

The chain combines TRBV3-1 (or the pseudogene TRBV3-2) with TRBJ2-2, with TRBD2 matching over 8 bases. Germline CDR1 is LGHDT and CDR2 is YNNKEL (reference sequence). Trimming took 6 bases from V and 2 from J; bases not matched to a gene: 2. The CDR3 is 14 amino acids. Here the CDR3 reads CASSSGTNTGELFF. The CDR3 DNA sequence: TGTGCCAGCAGTAGCGGGACAAACACCGGGGAGCTGTTTTTT.